The clone carrying this T cell receptor beta chain appeared many times. Its cognate antigen is unknown. The iRepertoire nested amplicon-rescue multiplex PCR amplified TCR alpha and beta CDR3s from RNA. TCRdb recomputed calls from the multiplex PCR reads with MiXCR, one row per CDR3 protein. The sample records about 190,000 distinct CDR3 sequences, about 31% being singletons. The data derive from a study of glioma-infiltrating T cells. Study outcomes and limitations: Gliomas, especially low-grade, showed above-expected tissue-blood divergence; non-neoplastic patients showed below.

Trimming took off 4 bases at V and 5 bases at J, with 15 bases between the two ends. The CDR3 is 14 residues long. CDR1 and CDR2 (germline): LNHNV, YYDKDF (reference sequence). The chain combines TRBV15 with TRBJ2-7, with D unclear. Sample: glioma tissue, nonneoplastic brain tissue, or PBMCs (not recorded which). This clonotype was obtained from a human donor with low-grade glioma or glioblastoma, undergoing nonglioma brain surgery, or in good health (not recorded which). As DNA, the CDR3 is TGTGCCACCAGCATTAATATCCCATCTCACGAGCAGTACTTC. Its translation is CATSINIPSHEQYF.